Each of the 22 T cell receptor beta chains below was sequenced from the same sample in a study of neurological immune-mediated disorders. Via MiXCR, TCRdb re-called the 5' RACE reads, giving one row per CDR3 protein. The sample records 30,000 or so distinct CDR3 sequences, roughly 15% being singletons. Input material: PBMCs. These TCRs come from a man between 65 and 79 years old in good health.

This clonotype was found many times. This chain connects TRBV3-1 to TRBJ1-2; D unclear. Trimming stripped 2 bases from V and 3 bases from J, with 13 bases between. The CDR3 consists of 15 residues. Per the germline V gene, CDR1 is LGHDT and CDR2 is YNNKEL (reference sequence). For the CDR3, the DNA is TGTGCCAGCAGCCAACTAACAGCCCGGGACTATGGCTACACCTTC. Amino acids: CASSQLTARDYGYTF.

In this sample, this clonotype turned up many times. This chain links TRBV14 with TRBJ2-7, with D unclear. V was trimmed by 4 bases and J by 0 bases, leaving 13 bases between them. Germline lookup yields CDR1 SGHDN and CDR2 FVKESK. The CDR3 is 15 amino acids. The CDR3 reads CASSPRTDSSYEQYF. DNA of the CDR3: TGTGCCAGCAGCCCCCGGACGGATAGCTCCTACGAGCAGTACTTC. The whole variable domain, filled in from reference TRBV14 and TRBJ2-7, reads EAGVTQFPSHSVIEKGQTVTLRCDPISGHDNLYWYRRVMGKEIKFLLHFVKESKQDESGMPNNRFLAERTGGTYSTLKVQPAELEDSGVYFCASSPRTDSSYEQYFGPGTRLTVT.

In this sample, this clonotype turned up many times. This chain uses TRBV7-3 with TRBJ2-3, with 9 bases that match TRBD2. CDR3 length: 16 amino acids. J lost 2 bases, V lost 5 bases, and 8 bases had no gene match. Germline CDR1 reads SGHTA; CDR2 reads FQGTGA. CDR3 nucleotides: TGTGCCAGCAGCCAAGGGGCTAGCGGGGTCACAGATACGCAGTATTTT. Protein product: CASSQGASGVTDTQYF.

This clonotype was observed many times. CDR3 coding DNA: TGTGCCAGCAGCGTAGGGGACAGTCGCTCCGAGCAGTACTTC. Its translation is CASSVGDSRSEQYF. This chain links TRBV9 with TRBJ2-7; 7 bases map to TRBD1. From germline, CDR1 is SGDLS and CDR2 YYNGEE. Trimming at V came to 0 bases and at J to 6 bases, leaving 6 bases not matched to a gene. The CDR3 is 14 residues long.

The table lists this clonotype with many counts. This chain connects TRBV7-9 to TRBJ1-2, with TRBD1 identical over 12 bases. The ends lost 5 bases at V and 7 bases at J; junction bases unmatched: 5. The CDR3 is 14 residues long. In germline, CDR1 is SEHNR, CDR2 FQNEAQ (reference sequence). The CDR3 sequence is CASSPGDRGPGYTF. DNA for the CDR3: TGTGCCAGCAGCCCCGGGGACAGGGGGCCTGGCTACACCTTC.

In this sample, this clonotype turned up a few times. This CDR3 is CASSLVAGGHQPQHF. The DNA for the CDR3 is TGTGCCAGCAGCTTAGTGGCAGGGGGCCATCAGCCCCAGCATTTT. The chain recombines TRBV7-2 with TRBJ1-5; 8 bases agree with TRBD1. There are 15 residues in the CDR3. V trimming: 1 base; J trimming: 5 bases; junction bases outside the gene matches: 4. CDR1 is SGHTA, CDR2 FQGNSA, per germline.

This clonotype was seen repeatedly, ten times or more. The chain has TRBV7-2 and TRBJ2-7, with 7 positions matching TRBD1. Losses at the gene ends were 5 bases for V and 0 bases for J; bases not matched to a gene: 7. CDR1 is SGHTA, CDR2 FQGNSA, per germline. This CDR3 comprises 15 residues. CDR3 sequence: CASSPRQGLSYEQYF. CDR3 bases: TGTGCCAGCAGCCCGAGACAGGGTCTCTCCTACGAGCAGTACTTC.

This clonotype appeared once. V usage is TRBV12-3 or TRBV12-4 and J usage is TRBJ2-3, with 8 bases aligning to TRBD2. This CDR3 is built from 17 residues. Trimming at V came to 5 bases and at J to 4 bases, leaving 14 bases not matched to a gene. The CDR3 DNA reads as TGTGCCAGCAGTCTGGGTAGGGCGGGAGGAGTCCCAGATACGCAGTATTTT. Protein product: CASSLGRAGGVPDTQYF.

This clonotype was counted at least ten times. This chain links TRBV5-1 with TRBJ2-3; D might be TRBD1 (5 bases). The CDR3 length is 15 residues. Trimming stripped 4 bases from V and 5 bases from J, with 17 bases between. Germline-derived CDR1 and CDR2 are SGHRS and YFSETQ. CDR3 residues: CASSVGHPREDTQYF. DNA of the CDR3: TGCGCCAGCAGCGTGGGCCATCCCAGGGAAGATACGCAGTATTTT.

This clonotype is labeled as medium-sized. The J gene is TRBJ2-7, the V gene TRBV5-1; maybe TRBD2 (5 bases). V was clipped by 2 bases and J by 4 bases, with 10 bases between them. The CDR3 is 13 amino acids. Germline-derived CDR1 and CDR2 are SGHRS and YFSETQ. CDR3 residues: CASSFYGIYEQYF. The CDR3, as DNA: TGCGCCAGCAGCTTTTACGGGATTTACGAGCAGTACTTC.

This clonotype was recorded at least ten times. The DNA for the CDR3 is TGCAGTGCTAGAAGGGGGGGGGTGAACACTGAAGCTTTCTTT. Protein sequence: CSARRGGVNTEAFF. V gene TRBV20-1 combines with J gene TRBJ1-1; possibly TRBD1 for D (6 bases). CDR3 length equals 14 residues. Germline CDR1 reads DFQATT; CDR2 reads SNEGSKA (reference sequence). The ends were cut back, 2 bases at V and 0 bases at J, with 10 bases in the middle.

This clonotype was found many times. The chain joins TRBV27 to TRBJ2-3, with 9 bases lining up with TRBD1. This CDR3 spans 15 amino acids. Trimming at V came to 7 bases and at J to 1 base, leaving 6 bases not matched to a gene. From germline, CDR1 is MNHEY and CDR2 SMNVEV (reference sequence). The CDR3 region is CASNLGDRGTDTQYF. In DNA, the CDR3 is TGTGCCAGCAATTTGGGGGACAGGGGCACAGATACGCAGTATTTT.

This clonotype has a count of ten or more. The CDR3: CASGPGQLGISNQPQHF. Here the CDR3 DNA reads TGTGCTAGTGGCCCCGGACAACTGGGGATAAGCAATCAGCCCCAGCATTTT. This chain joins TRBV12-5 and TRBJ1-5; D perhaps matches TRBD1 (5 bases). This CDR3 is 17 amino acids long. The germline V gene has CDR1 LGHNT and CDR2 FRNRAP. Trimming took off 6 bases at V and 1 base at J, with 19 bases between the two ends. The full variable domain, its missing parts supplied by reference TRBV12-5 and TRBJ1-5, is DARVTQTPRHKVTEMGQEVTMRCQPILGHNTVFWYRQTMMQGLELLAYFRNRAPLDDSGMPKDRFSAEMPDATLATLKIQPSEPRDSAVYFCASGPGQLGISNQPQHFGDGTRLSIL.

There are many counts of this clonotype. The chain links TRBV11-2 to TRBJ2-7; maybe TRBD1 (6 bases). This CDR3 region has 15 residues. Trimming left V 4 bases short and J 3 bases short, with 16 bases between. Germline V gene lookup returns CDR1 SGHAT and CDR2 FQNNGV. CDR3 sequence reads: CASSSNRDKFYEQYF. The CDR3 DNA reads TGTGCCAGCAGCTCAAACCGGGACAAATTCTACGAGCAGTACTTC.

This clonotype was seen ten or more times. The chain has TRBV7-9 and TRBJ2-1, with 10 bases lining up with TRBD1. The germline V gene encodes CDR1 SEHNR and CDR2 FQNEAQ (reference sequence). This CDR3 spans 16 amino acids. The J segment lost 4 bases and the V segment lost 4 bases, leaving 7 bases of the junction unmatched. The CDR3 reads CASSSEDRGLYNEQFF. DNA of the CDR3: TGTGCCAGCAGCTCAGAGGACAGGGGGTTATACAATGAGCAGTTCTTC.

This clonotype was found many times. V is TRBV11-2 and J is TRBJ1-6; D might be TRBD1 (6 bases). CDR1 SGHAT and CDR2 FQNNGV come from the germline V gene. The CDR3 is 15 residues long. Trimming pared 4 bases from V and 5 bases from J, leaving 12 bases between. CDR3 nucleotides: TGTGCCAGCAGCTCCCGGGGGGCGGATAATTCACCCCTCCACTTT. Its translation: CASSSRGADNSPLHF.

This sequence joins TRBV5-1 and TRBJ1-1; D remains unclear. The CDR3 spans 11 residues. Germline V gives CDR1 SGHRS, CDR2 YFSETQ. V dropped 4 bases and J dropped 5 bases, with 6 bases sitting between them. As DNA, the CDR3 is TGCGCCAGCAGCCTGGGGACTGAAGCTTTCTTT. As protein: CASSLGTEAFF.

This clonotype was counted many times. This chain links TRBV7-2 with TRBJ2-4; 7 bases agree with TRBD1. With 3 bases clipped from V and 0 bases from J, the junction kept 2 bases outside the gene matches. The length of the CDR3 is 15 residues. Germline V gene data show CDR1 as SGHTA and CDR2 as FQGNSA. The CDR3 sequence is CASSLTGLAKNIQYF. The CDR3 coding sequence is TGTGCCAGCAGCTTGACAGGGTTAGCCAAAAACATTCAGTACTTC.

The sample holds many counts of this clonotype. This chain uses TRBV5-1 with TRBJ2-7; 11 bases map to TRBD2. The germline V gene encodes CDR1 SGHRS and CDR2 YFSETQ. The CDR3 extends over 15 amino acids. The V and J ends lost 4 bases and 5 bases, in that order; junction bases with no gene match: 8. CDR3 sequence: CASSGTSGSGDEQYF. The CDR3 region has the DNA TGCGCCAGCAGCGGAACTAGCGGGAGCGGGGACGAGCAGTACTTC.

This clonotype was detected ten times or more. This rearrangement joins TRBV29-1 to TRBJ2-7, with D perhaps assigned TRBD1 or TRBD2 (6 bases each). Germline lookup yields CDR1 SQVTM and CDR2 ANQGSEA. The V end was cut by 7 bases, the J end by 2 bases, with 18 bases between. This CDR3 region has 14 residues. The CDR3 nucleotides read TGCAGCGCCCCGGAGGGGGGACACCCCTACGAGCAGTACTTC. Amino acid sequence: CSAPEGGHPYEQYF.

This clonotype was picked up many times. The chain recombines TRBV20-1 with TRBJ2-2; TRBD2 matches 7 bases. V lost 5 bases and J lost 4; bases outside the gene matches: 7. This CDR3 spans 14 amino acids. Germline V lookup: CDR1 DFQATT, CDR2 SNEGSKA (reference sequence). The DNA for the CDR3 is TGCAGTGCTGCCCACCCGGGGGGCACCGGGGAGCTGTTTTTT. Translated, it gives CSAAHPGGTGELFF.

Ten or more counts support this clonotype. The chain joins TRBV28 to TRBJ1-5; TRBD1 might be the D (5 bases). CDR3 length: 15 amino acids. Germline loops: CDR1 MDHEN, CDR2 SYDVKM. V was shortened by 6 bases and J by 1 base, with 13 bases between the two germline ends. Here the CDR3 reads CASRQWGLSNQPQHF. CDR3 in DNA: TGTGCCAGCAGACAGTGGGGACTGAGCAATCAGCCCCAGCATTTT.